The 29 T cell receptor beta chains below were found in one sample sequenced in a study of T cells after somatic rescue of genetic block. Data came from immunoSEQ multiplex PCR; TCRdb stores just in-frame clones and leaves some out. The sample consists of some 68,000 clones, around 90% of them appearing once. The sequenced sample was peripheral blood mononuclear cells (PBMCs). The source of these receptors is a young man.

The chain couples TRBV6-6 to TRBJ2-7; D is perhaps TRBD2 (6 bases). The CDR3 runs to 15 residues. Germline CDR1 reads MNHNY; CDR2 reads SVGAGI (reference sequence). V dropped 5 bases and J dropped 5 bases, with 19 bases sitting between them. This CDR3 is CASSPSEGFPHEQYF. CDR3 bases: TGTGCCAGCAGTCCTAGCGAGGGTTTCCCCCACGAGCAGTACTTC.

CDR3 protein: CASSPPGQGYEKLFF. CDR3 sequence (DNA): TGTGCCAGCAGTCCTCCGGGACAGGGGTATGAAAAACTGTTTTTT. The chain is built from TRBV28 and TRBJ1-4; 10 nucleotides match TRBD1. This CDR3 is 15 amino acids long. After removal of 5 bases from V and 6 bases from J, the junction contained 6 bases not matched to a gene. Germline values: CDR1 MDHEN, CDR2 SYDVKM. Full variable domain (remainder filled in from reference TRBV28 and TRBJ1-4): DVKVTQSSRYLVKRTGEKVFLECVQDMDHENMFWYRQDPGLGLRLIYFSYDVKMKEKGDIPEGYSVSREKKERFSLILESASTNQTSMYLCASSPPGQGYEKLFFGSGTQLSVL.

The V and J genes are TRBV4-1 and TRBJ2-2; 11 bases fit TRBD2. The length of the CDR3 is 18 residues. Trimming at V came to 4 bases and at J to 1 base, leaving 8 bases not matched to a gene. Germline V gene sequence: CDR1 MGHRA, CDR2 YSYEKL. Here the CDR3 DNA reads TGCGCCAGCAGCCCCGGTTTCCTAGCGGGGGGGAACACCGGGGAGCTGTTTTTT. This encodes CASSPGFLAGGNTGELFF.

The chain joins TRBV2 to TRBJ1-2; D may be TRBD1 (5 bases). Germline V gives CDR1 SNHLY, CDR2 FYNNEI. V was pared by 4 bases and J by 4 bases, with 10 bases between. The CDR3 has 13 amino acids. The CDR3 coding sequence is TGTGCCAGCAGTGGCGGAGGGGTCTATGGCTACACCTTC. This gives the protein CASSGGGVYGYTF.

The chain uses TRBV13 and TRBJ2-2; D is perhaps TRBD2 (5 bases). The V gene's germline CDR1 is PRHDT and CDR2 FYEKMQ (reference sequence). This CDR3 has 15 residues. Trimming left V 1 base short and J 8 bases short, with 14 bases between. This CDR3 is CASSLERPPLGELFF. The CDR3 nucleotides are TGTGCCAGCAGCTTAGAGCGGCCCCCCCTGGGGGAGCTGTTTTTT. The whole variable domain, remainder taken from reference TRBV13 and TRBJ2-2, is AAGVIQSPRHLIKEKRETATLKCYPIPRHDTVYWYQQGPGQDPQFLISFYEKMQSDKGSIPDRFSAQQFSDYHSELNMSSLELGDSALYFCASSLERPPLGELFFGEGSRLTVL.

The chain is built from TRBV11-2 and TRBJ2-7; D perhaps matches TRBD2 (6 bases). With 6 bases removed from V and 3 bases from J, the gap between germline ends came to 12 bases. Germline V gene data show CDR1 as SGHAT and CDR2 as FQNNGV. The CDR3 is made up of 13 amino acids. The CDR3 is CASSIAVNYEQYF. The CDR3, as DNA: TGTGCCAGCAGTATAGCGGTGAACTACGAGCAGTACTTC.

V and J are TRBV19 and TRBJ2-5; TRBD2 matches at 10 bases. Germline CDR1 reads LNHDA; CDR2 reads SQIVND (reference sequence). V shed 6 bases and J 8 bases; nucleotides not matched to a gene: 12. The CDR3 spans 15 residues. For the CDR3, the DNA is TGTGCCAGTAGAGGGATAGCGGGGGGCCCGGGCACCCAGTACTTC. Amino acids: CASRGIAGGPGTQYF.

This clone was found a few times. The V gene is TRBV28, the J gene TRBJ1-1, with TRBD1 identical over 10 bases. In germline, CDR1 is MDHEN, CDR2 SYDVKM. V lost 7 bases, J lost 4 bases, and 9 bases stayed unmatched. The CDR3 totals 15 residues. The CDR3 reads CASNTLGTGATEAFF. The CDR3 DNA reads TGTGCCAGCAACACATTGGGGACAGGGGCCACTGAAGCTTTCTTT.

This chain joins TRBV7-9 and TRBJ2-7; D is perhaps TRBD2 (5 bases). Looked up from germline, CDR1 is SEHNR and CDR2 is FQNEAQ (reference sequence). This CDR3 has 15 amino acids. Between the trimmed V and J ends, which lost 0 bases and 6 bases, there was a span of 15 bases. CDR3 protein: CASSLAEGGKREQYF. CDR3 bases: TGTGCCAGCAGCTTAGCGGAAGGAGGTAAACGCGAGCAGTACTTC.

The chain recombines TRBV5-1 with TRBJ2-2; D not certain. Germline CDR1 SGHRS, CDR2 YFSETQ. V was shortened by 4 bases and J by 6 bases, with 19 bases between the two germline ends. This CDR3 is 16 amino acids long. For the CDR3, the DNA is TGCGCCAGCAGCGAACCCCCCCACCAAAGTCCCGGGGAGCTGTTTTTT. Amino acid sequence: CASSEPPHQSPGELFF.

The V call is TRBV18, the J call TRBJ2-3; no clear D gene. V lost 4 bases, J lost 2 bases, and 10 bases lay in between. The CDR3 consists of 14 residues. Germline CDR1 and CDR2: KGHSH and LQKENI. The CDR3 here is CASSLTSVTDTQYF. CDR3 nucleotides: TGTGCCAGCTCACTGACGTCTGTCACAGATACGCAGTATTTT.

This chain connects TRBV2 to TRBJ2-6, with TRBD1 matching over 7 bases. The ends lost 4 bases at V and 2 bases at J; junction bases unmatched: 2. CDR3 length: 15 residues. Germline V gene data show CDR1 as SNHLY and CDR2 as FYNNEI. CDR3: CASSGTGAGANVLTF. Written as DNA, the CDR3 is TGTGCCAGCAGTGGAACAGGGGCTGGGGCCAACGTCCTGACTTTC.

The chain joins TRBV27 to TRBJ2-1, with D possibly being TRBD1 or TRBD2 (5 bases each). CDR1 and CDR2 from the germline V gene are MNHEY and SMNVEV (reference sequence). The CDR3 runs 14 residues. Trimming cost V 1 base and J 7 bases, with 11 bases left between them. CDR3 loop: CASSLWGTQNEQFF. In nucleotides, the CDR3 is TGTGCCAGCAGTTTATGGGGGACCCAGAATGAGCAGTTCTTC.

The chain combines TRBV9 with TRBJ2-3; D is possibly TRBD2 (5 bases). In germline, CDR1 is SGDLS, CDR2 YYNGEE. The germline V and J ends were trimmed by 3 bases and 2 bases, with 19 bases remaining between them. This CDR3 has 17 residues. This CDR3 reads CASSDPVQRRSTDTQYF. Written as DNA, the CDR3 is TGTGCCAGCAGCGACCCCGTCCAGCGGAGATCCACAGATACGCAGTATTTT.

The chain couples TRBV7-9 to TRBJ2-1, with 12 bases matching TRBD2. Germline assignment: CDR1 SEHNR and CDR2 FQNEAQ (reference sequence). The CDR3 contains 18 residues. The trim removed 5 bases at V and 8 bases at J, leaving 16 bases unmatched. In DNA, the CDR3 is TGTGCCAGCAGCCGATACCCTCTACTAGCGGGAGGCATGGATGAGCAGTTCTTC. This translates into CASSRYPLLAGGMDEQFF. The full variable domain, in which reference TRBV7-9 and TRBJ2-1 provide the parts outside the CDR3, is DTGVSQNPRHKITKRGQNVTFRCDPISEHNRLYWYRQTLGQGPEFLTYFQNEAQLEKSRLLSDRFSAERPKGSFSTLEIQRTEQGDSAMYLCASSRYPLLAGGMDEQFFGPGTRLTVL.

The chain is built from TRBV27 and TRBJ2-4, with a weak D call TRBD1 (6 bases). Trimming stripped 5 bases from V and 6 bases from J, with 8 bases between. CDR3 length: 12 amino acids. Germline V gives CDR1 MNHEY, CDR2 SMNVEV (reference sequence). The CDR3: CASSTRGNIQYF. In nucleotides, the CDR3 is TGTGCCAGCAGTACCAGGGGAAACATTCAGTACTTC.

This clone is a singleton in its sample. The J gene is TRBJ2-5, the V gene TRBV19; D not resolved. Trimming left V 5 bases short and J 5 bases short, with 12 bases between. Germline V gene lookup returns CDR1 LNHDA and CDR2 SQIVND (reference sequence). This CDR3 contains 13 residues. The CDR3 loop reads CASSASRWETQYF. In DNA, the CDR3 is TGTGCCAGTAGTGCCTCCCGGTGGGAGACCCAGTACTTC.

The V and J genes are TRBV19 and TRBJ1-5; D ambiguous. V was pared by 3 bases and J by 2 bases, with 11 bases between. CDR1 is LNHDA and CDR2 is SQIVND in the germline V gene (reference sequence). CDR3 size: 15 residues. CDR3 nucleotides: TGTGCCAGTAGTATTGGGGAGGAGGGCAATCAGCCCCAGCATTTT. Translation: CASSIGEEGNQPQHF.

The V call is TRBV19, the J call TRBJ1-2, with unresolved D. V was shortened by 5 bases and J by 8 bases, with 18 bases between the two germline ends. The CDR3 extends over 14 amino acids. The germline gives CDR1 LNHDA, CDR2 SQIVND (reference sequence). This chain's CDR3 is CASSLSSRWVGYTF. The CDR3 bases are TGTGCCAGTAGTTTAAGCTCACGGTGGGTAGGCTACACCTTC.

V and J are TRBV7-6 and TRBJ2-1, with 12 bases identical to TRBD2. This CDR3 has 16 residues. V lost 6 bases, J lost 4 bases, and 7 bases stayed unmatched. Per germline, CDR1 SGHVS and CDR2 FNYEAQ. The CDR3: CASRPGLAGKYNEQFF. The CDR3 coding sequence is TGTGCCAGCAGACCCGGACTAGCGGGGAAATACAATGAGCAGTTCTTC.

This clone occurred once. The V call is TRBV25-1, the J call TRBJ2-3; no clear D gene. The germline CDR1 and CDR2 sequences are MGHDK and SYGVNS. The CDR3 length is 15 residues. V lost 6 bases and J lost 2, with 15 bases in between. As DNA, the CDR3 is TGTGCCAGCAGGCCACCAACCTGGACCACAGATACGCAGTATTTT. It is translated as CASRPPTWTTDTQYF.

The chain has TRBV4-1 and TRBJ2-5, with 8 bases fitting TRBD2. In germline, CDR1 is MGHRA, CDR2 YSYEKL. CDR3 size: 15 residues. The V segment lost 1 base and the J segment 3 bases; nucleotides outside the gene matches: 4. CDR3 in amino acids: CASSQGLAREETQYF. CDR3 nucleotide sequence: TGCGCCAGCAGCCAAGGACTAGCGAGAGAAGAGACCCAGTACTTC.

In nucleotides, the CDR3 is TGCGCCAGCAGCCAAGGAATCCGGGACAGAGGCTACGAGCAGTACTTC. This gives the protein CASSQGIRDRGYEQYF. The gene calls are TRBV4-1 and TRBJ2-7; 7 positions match TRBD1. Germline V gene data show CDR1 as MGHRA and CDR2 as YSYEKL. The CDR3 spans 16 residues. J was trimmed by 3 bases and V by 1 base; bases with no gene match: 9.

CDR3 nucleotides: TGCGCCAGCACCCCCGTTCTTAACACCGGGGAGCTGTTTTTT. It translates to CASTPVLNTGELFF. The chain recombines TRBV4-3 with TRBJ2-2; D not certain. This CDR3 has 14 residues. Trimming pared 7 bases from V and 2 bases from J, leaving 11 bases between. CDR1 is LGHNA, CDR2 YSLEER, per germline.

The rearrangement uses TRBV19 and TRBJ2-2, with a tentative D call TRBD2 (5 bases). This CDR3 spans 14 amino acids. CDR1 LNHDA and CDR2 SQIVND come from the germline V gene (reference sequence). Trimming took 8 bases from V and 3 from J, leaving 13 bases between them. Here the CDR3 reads CASARGQHTGELFF. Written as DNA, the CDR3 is TGTGCCAGTGCACGGGGTCAGCACACCGGGGAGCTGTTTTTT. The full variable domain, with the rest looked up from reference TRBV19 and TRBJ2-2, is DGGITQSPKYLFRKEGQNVTLSCEQNLNHDAMYWYRQDPGQGLRLIYYSQIVNDFQKGDIAEGYSVSREKKESFPLTVTSAQKNPTAFYLCASARGQHTGELFFGEGSRLTVL.

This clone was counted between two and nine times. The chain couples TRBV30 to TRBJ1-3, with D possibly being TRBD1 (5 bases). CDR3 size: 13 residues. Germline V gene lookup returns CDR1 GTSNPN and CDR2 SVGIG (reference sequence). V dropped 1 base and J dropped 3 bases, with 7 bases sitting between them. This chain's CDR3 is CAWSGTRGNTIYF. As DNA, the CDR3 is TGTGCCTGGAGTGGGACACGTGGAAACACCATATATTTT.

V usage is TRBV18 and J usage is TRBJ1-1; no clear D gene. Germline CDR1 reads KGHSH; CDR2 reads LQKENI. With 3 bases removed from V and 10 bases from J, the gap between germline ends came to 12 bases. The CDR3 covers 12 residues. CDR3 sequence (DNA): TGTGCCAGCTCACCGGGAGTAGTGGGAGCTTTCTTT. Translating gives CASSPGVVGAFF.

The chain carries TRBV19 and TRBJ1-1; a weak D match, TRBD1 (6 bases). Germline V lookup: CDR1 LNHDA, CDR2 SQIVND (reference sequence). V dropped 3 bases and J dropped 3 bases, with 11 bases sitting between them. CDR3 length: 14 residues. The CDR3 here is CASSIGGRHTEAFF. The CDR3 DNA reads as TGTGCCAGTAGTATTGGGGGGCGGCACACTGAAGCTTTCTTT.

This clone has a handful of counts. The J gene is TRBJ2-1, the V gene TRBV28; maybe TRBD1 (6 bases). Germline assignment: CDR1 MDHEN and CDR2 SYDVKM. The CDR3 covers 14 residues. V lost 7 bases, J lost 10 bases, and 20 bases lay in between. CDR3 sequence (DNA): TGTGCCAGCACACCAATGTGGGGGCGCTGGGAGCAGTTCTTC. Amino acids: CASTPMWGRWEQFF.